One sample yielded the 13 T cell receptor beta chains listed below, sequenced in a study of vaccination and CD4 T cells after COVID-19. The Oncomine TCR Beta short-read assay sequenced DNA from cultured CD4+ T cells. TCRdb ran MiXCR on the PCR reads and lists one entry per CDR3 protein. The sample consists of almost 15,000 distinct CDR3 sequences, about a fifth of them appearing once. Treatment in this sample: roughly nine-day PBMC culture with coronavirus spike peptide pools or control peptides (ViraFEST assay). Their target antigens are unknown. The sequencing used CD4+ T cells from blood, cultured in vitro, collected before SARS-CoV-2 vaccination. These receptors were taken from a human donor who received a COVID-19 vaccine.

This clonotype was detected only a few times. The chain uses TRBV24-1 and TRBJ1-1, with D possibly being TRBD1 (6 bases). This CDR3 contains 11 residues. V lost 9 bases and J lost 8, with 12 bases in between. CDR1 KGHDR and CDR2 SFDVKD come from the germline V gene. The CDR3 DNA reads TGTGCCACCTCGGGGGCAGGGGAAGCTTTCTTT. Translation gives CATSGAGEAFF.

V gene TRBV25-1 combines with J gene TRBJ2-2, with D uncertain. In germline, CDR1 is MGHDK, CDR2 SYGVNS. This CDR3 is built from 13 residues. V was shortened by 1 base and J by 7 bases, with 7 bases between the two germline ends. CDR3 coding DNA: TGTGCCAGCAGTGAATTTGCTGACGGGGAGCTGTTTTTT. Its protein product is CASSEFADGELFF. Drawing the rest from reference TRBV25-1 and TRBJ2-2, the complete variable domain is EADIYQTPRYLVIGTGKKITLECSQTMGHDKMYWYQQDPGMELHLIHYSYGVNSTEKGDLSSESTVSRIRTEHFPLTLESARPSHTSQYLCASSEFADGELFFGEGSRLTVL.

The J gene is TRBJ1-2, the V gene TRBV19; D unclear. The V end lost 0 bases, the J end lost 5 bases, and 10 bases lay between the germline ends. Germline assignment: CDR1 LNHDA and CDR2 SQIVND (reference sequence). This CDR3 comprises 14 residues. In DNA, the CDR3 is TGTGCCAGTAGTATAGATATTTATGGGTATGGCTACACCTTC. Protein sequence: CASSIDIYGYGYTF.

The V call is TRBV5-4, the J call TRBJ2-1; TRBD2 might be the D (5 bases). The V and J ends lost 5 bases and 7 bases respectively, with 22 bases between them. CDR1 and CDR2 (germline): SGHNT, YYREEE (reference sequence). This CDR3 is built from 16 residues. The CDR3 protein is CASSPPIGEPWNEQFF. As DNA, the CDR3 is TGTGCCAGCAGTCCACCAATCGGGGAGCCGTGGAATGAGCAGTTCTTC.

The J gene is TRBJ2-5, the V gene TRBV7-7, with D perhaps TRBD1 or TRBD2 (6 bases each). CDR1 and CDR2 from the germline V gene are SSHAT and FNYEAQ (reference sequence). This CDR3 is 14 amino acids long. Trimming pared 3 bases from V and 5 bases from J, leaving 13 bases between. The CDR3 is CASSLNREVETQYF. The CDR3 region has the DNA TGTGCCAGCAGCTTGAACAGGGAGGTTGAGACCCAGTACTTC.

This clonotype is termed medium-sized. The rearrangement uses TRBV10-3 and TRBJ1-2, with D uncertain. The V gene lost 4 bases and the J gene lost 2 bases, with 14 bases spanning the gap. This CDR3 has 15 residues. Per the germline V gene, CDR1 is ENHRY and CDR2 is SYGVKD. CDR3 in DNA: TGTGCCATCAGTGGCCGGCGGGAGGCAAACTATGGCTACACCTTC. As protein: CAISGRREANYGYTF.

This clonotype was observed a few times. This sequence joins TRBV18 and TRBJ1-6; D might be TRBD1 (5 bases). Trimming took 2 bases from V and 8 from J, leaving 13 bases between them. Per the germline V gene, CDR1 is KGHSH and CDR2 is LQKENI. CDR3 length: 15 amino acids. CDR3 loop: CASSPYGTVDSPLHF. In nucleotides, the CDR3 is TGTGCCAGCTCACCATACGGGACGGTGGATTCACCCCTCCACTTT.

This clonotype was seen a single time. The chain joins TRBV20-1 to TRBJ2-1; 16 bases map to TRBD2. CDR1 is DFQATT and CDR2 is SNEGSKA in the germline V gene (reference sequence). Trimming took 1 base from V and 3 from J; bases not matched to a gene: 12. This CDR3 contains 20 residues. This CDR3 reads CSARGIPGLAGGRFYNEQFF. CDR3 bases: TGCAGTGCTAGAGGTATTCCGGGACTAGCGGGGGGGAGATTCTACAATGAGCAGTTCTTC.

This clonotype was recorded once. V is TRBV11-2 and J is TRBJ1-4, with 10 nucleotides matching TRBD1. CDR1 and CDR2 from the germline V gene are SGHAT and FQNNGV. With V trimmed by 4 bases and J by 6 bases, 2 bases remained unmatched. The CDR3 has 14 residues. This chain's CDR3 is CASSSGTGDEKLFF. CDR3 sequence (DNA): TGTGCCAGCAGCTCCGGGACAGGGGATGAAAAACTGTTTTTT. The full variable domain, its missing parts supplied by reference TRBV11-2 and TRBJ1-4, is EAGVAQSPRYKIIEKRQSVAFWCNPISGHATLYWYQQILGQGPKLLIQFQNNGVVDDSQLPKDRFSAERLKGVDSTLKIQPAKLEDSAVYLCASSSGTGDEKLFFGSGTQLSVL.

CDR3 bases: TGTGCCACCAGTAACGGACAGGGGGCGCTTGTCAATGAGCAGTTCTTC. It encodes CATSNGQGALVNEQFF. The chain couples TRBV24-1 to TRBJ2-1, with TRBD1 identical over 11 bases. The CDR3 runs 16 residues. Germline V gene sequence: CDR1 KGHDR, CDR2 SFDVKD. J lost 6 bases, V lost 6 bases, and 9 bases had no gene match.

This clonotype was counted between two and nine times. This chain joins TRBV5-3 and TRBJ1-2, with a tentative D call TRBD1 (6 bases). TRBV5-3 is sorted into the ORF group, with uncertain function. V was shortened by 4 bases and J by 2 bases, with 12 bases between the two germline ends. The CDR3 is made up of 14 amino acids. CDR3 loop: CARSLLGTNYGYTF. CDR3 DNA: TGTGCCAGAAGCCTACTTGGGACAAACTATGGCTACACCTTC.

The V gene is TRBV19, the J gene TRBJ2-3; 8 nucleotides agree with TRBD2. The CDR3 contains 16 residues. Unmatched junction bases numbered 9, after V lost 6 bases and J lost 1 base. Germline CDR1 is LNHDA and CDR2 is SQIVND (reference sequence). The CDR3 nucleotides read TGTGCCAGTAGCCACGGGGGGGCGGGGGGCACAGATACGCAGTATTTT. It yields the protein CASSHGGAGGTDTQYF. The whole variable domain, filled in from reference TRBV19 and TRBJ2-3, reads DGGITQSPKYLFRKEGQNVTLSCEQNLNHDAMYWYRQDPGQGLRLIYYSQIVNDFQKGDIAEGYSVSREKKESFPLTVTSAQKNPTAFYLCASSHGGAGGTDTQYFGPGTRLTVL.

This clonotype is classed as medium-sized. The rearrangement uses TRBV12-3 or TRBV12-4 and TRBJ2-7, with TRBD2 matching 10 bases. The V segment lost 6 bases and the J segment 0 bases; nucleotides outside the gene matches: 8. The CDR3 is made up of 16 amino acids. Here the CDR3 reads CASSLERGGSSYEQYF. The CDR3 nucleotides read TGTGCCAGCAGCCTCGAGCGGGGGGGCAGCTCCTACGAGCAGTACTTC.